These T cell receptor beta chains were read from a single sample in a study of blood T cell repertoires in COVID-19. The method was immunoSEQ multiplex PCR; TCRdb's version includes in-frame clones alone and lacks a portion of them. There are around 50,000 clones in the sample; roughly 90% occur only once, and 2.2% lies in the top ten. Material: peripheral blood. These TCRs come from a human donor in a cohort sampled during active COVID-19. Both conserved end residues are part of each CDR3. The D gene is left open where the match is weak. Some rows mark clone size as missing; the rest say once, few, many or name a class of expanded clone.

v_gene	abundance	d_gene	j_gene	CDR3aa	CDR3nt
TRBV19	NA	TRBD2	TRBJ2-7	CASSIPLGAGVYEQYF	TGTGCCAGTAGTATCCCCTTAGGGGCGGGAGTATACGAGCAGTACTTC
TRBV5-4	NA	TRBD1	TRBJ2-7	CASSLSGQGADEQYF	TGTGCCAGCAGCCTCTCGGGACAGGGGGCTGACGAGCAGTACTTC
TRBV19	NA	TRBD2	TRBJ2-3	CASSFTSGRPDTQYF	TGTGCCAGTAGTTTTACTAGCGGGAGGCCAGATACGCAGTATTTT
TRBV18	NA	NA	TRBJ2-7	CASSPRQVPYEQYF	TGTGCCAGCTCACCACGGCAGGTACCCTACGAGCAGTACTTC
TRBV6-5	once	NA	TRBJ1-1	CASSYDRNTEAFF	TGTGCCAGCAGTTACGACAGAAACACTGAAGCTTTCTTT
TRBV19	NA	NA	TRBJ2-5	CASRTRGEETQYF	TGTGCCTCACGAACCAGGGGAGAAGAGACCCAGTACTTC
TRBV19	NA	NA	TRBJ1-1	CASSPRSVRNTEAFF	TGTGCCAGTAGTCCACGTTCCGTGAGGAACACTGAAGCTTTCTTT
TRBV5-4	NA	TRBD2	TRBJ2-5	CASSLRLAGGTETQYF	TGTGCCAGCAGCTTGAGGCTAGCGGGGGGTACAGAGACCCAGTACTTC
TRBV11-2	NA	NA	TRBJ1-2	CASSALLSQGVEGYTF	TGTGCCAGCAGCGCGCTCCTGTCACAGGGCGTGGAGGGCTACACCTTC
TRBV30	NA	TRBD2	TRBJ2-1	CAWSVNGLAGGPIDEQFF	TGTGCCTGGAGTGTAAATGGACTAGCGGGAGGGCCGATCGATGAGCAGTTCTTC
TRBV19	few	TRBD2	TRBJ2-2	CASSAGLADNTGELFF	TGTGCCAGTAGTGCGGGACTAGCGGACAACACCGGGGAGCTGTTTTTT
TRBV28	NA	NA	TRBJ2-7	CASSGRGALTYEQYF	TGTGCCAGCAGTGGCAGGGGCGCCCTAACCTACGAGCAGTACTTC
TRBV7-9	NA	TRBD1	TRBJ1-4	CASSLDRGNEKLFF	TGTGCCAGCAGCTTAGACAGGGGTAATGAAAAACTGTTTTTT
TRBV7-3	NA	NA	TRBJ1-2	CASSRDSYGYTF	TGTGCCAGCAGCCGCGACAGTTATGGCTACACCTTC
TRBV5-4	NA	TRBD1	TRBJ2-1	CASSLGQGWSDEQFF	TGTGCCAGCAGCTTAGGACAGGGGTGGTCCGATGAGCAGTTCTTC
TRBV20-1	NA	NA	TRBJ2-1	CSASSPRGTNEQFF	TGCAGTGCTAGTTCCCCTCGCGGGACTAATGAGCAGTTCTTC
TRBV4-3	NA	NA	TRBJ2-1	CASSQGQAGEQFF	TGCGCCAGCAGCCAAGGACAGGCGGGTGAGCAGTTCTTC
TRBV3-1/TRBV3-2	NA	NA	TRBJ1-1	CASSPTESDEAFF	TGTGCCAGCAGCCCAACGGAAAGCGATGAAGCTTTCTTT
TRBV5-5	NA	NA	TRBJ2-5	CASSFMGAGEETQYF	TGTGCCAGCAGCTTTATGGGAGCCGGGGAAGAGACCCAGTACTTC
TRBV5-6	NA	NA	TRBJ2-7	CASSSETDSSYEQYF	TGTGCCAGCAGCTCAGAAACTGACAGCTCCTACGAGCAGTACTTC
TRBV5-6	NA	NA	TRBJ2-1	CASSLAGSSYNEQFF	TGTGCCAGCAGCTTGGCTGGGAGCTCCTACAATGAGCAGTTCTTC
TRBV19	once	NA	TRBJ2-3	CASSTQDTQYF	TGTGCCAGTAGTACACAGGATACGCAGTATTTT
TRBV5-4	NA	TRBD2	TRBJ2-5	CASSLGATRLAGGQETQYF	TGTGCCAGCAGCTTGGGAGCTACACGACTAGCGGGGGGTCAAGAGACCCAGTACTTC
TRBV30	NA	TRBD1	TRBJ2-7	CAWSGGWTGGNEQYF	TGTGCCTGGAGTGGGGGTTGGACAGGGGGCAACGAGCAGTACTTC
TRBV7-8	NA	TRBD1	TRBJ2-1	CASSLARDREWGEQFF	TGTGCCAGCAGCTTAGCGAGGGACAGGGAGTGGGGTGAGCAGTTCTTC
TRBV6-6	NA	NA	TRBJ2-2	CASSPERRTNTGELFF	TGTGCCAGCAGCCCTGAGCGGCGTACGAACACCGGGGAGCTGTTTTTT
TRBV2	NA	TRBD1	TRBJ1-6	CASNHRGPLPDNSPLHF	TGTGCCAGCAATCACAGGGGGCCCCTTCCTGATAATTCACCCCTCCACTTT
TRBV19	NA	TRBD1	TRBJ1-1	CASADRAWGEAFF	TGTGCCAGCGCCGACAGGGCCTGGGGTGAAGCTTTCTTT
TRBV19	NA	TRBD1	TRBJ2-7	CASSTLDRGGYEQYF	TGTGCCAGTAGTACCCTGGACAGGGGGGGCTACGAGCAGTACTTC
TRBV2	NA	NA	TRBJ2-7	CASSETGPLYEQYF	TGTGCCAGCAGTGAAACAGGTCCGCTTTACGAGCAGTACTTC
TRBV7-9	NA	NA	TRBJ1-1	CASSPPGVGDTEAFF	TGTGCCAGCAGCCCCCCAGGTGTGGGAGACACTGAAGCTTTCTTT
TRBV5-1	NA	TRBD1	TRBJ2-7	CASSLGLGTGSHEQYF	TGCGCCAGCAGCTTGGGGTTGGGGACAGGGTCCCACGAGCAGTACTTC